This T cell receptor (beta chain) was observed in a study of blood T cell repertoires in COVID-19 (TCRdb year 2020). Concerning the study at large: The collaborator samples originated in the United States, Italy and Spain and spanned the acute and convalescent phases of COVID-19. The material from the prospective study consisted of cDNA or gDNA derived from T cells, B-cell-depleted T cells, or PBMCs. The dataset comprised deeply sampled blood TCRbeta repertoires from subjects exposed to, actively infected with, or recovered from COVID-19. The repertoires were released in a freely available public database intended as a resource for research on the immune response to SARS-CoV-2. The samples were drawn from the first 160 participants of the ongoing ImmuneRACE study and from under 1,500 subjects provided by 6 global collaborators. The sample metadata nearly always contained a de-identified subject ID, COVID-19 status, age in years and sex. Where available, HLA class I and class II types were obtained from metadata supplied by the sample provider rather than from assay-based typing.

V is pruned by 5 bases and J by 6 bases, leaving 9 bases of the junction without a gene match. The cysteine opens and the phenylalanine closes a CDR3 of 14 amino acids. The retained sequence is limited to the CDR3, 42 bases, with the frame set at the first base. Reading the germline V gene (reference sequence) gives CDR1 LNHDA and CDR2 SQIVND. A second Seattle source provided samples from volunteer blood donors who had recovered from COVID-19. Each collaborating institution followed its own protocols to collect whole blood in K2EDTA tubes. For TCRbeta analysis, collaborator samples were shipped as frozen whole blood, as isolated PBMCs, or as DNA extracted from either sample type. TCRbeta CDR3 regions were amplified from genomic DNA using the immunoSEQ Assay, a bias-controlled multiplex PCR. The original pipeline was this. The number of nucleated cells in each sample was estimated by amplification of reference gene primers within the assay. Sequence reads were collapsed and filtered to measure the absolute abundance of every unique TCRbeta CDR3 rearrangement. Productive Simpson clonality was computed per sample as the square root of Simpson's diversity index over productive rearrangements. The table comes from immuneACCESS by way of TCRdb, which keeps in-frame sequences with V and J called. Part of the clones is missing from these tables; in studies checked, under half for an unresolved V gene and the rest for unknown reasons. V, J and clone size derive from that table, while D and trimming were established from the DNA sequence. Present in this sample are fewer than 300,000 clones, around 82% of which were seen just once. 8% to 9.5% of the sample rests with the top ten.

Turning to this clone: What this receptor recognizes is not known. The sample holds no much larger clone one base away, and base qualities are not on file.

Results the study describes overall, beyond this receptor: How much clinical and demographic metadata was included differed by source and by participant, and the metadata was provided uncurated.

The chain employs TRBV19 and TRBJ2-5, and TRBD1 matches 7 of the central bases. The sample consisted of peripheral blood. This receptor was identified in a woman between 50 and 59 years old who had recovered from COVID-19. The CDR3: CASSSYGQEKTQYF. The sequence in DNA is TGTGCCAGTAGTTCTTATGGACAGGAAAAGACCCAGTACTTC.